The present T cell receptor beta chain was sequenced within a study of cytomegalovirus exposure and HLA in healthy donors. Findings and caveats of the study: The classifier, whose performance was assessed in both the original and validation cohorts, reportedly diagnosed cytomegalovirus status with high specificity and sensitivity.

This CDR3 is built from 15 residues. V was cut by 2 bases and J by 1 base, with 10 bases left in between. CDR1 and CDR2 (germline): MDHEN, SYDVKM. This clone was seen once. Its matching antigen is unknown. The sample has other DNA sequences that encode this CDR3 too. The PCR contained 60 Vbeta and 13 Jbeta primers. Assay: immunoSEQ multiplex PCR; the TCRdb copy retains only in-frame clones and omits some. In the table there are 110,000 to 150,000 clones, roughly 71% of which are singletons. Specimen: PBMCs. The rearrangement uses TRBV28 and TRBJ2-3; D possibly corresponds to TRBD2 (7 bases). The TCR comes from a man aged 30-40 years in good health and CMV-seronegative. The CDR3 DNA follows: TGTGCCAGCAGTTTACGCGGGGGCGGCACAGATACGCAGTATTTT. Encoded protein: CASSLRGGGTDTQYF.